The 23 T cell receptor beta chains given below trace back to one sample, sequenced in a study of CD8 T cells in Susac syndrome. Random hexamers served to reverse transcribe roughly 0.45 to 1 ug RNA. TCRdb reanalysed the immunoSEQ multiplex PCR reads using MiXCR and keeps one entry per CDR3 protein. The table records roughly 100,000 distinct CDR3 sequences, approximately 96% of them present only once. Sample: CD8+ T cells from PBMCs. The origin of the receptors is a human donor with Susac syndrome.

The gene calls are TRBV2 and TRBJ1-6; 10 bases match TRBD1. The CDR3 covers 13 residues. Germline CDR1 reads SNHLY; CDR2 reads FYNNEI. J gave up 13 bases and V 5 bases, and 5 bases lay outside the gene matches. The CDR3, as DNA: TGTGCCAGCAGTCCGGGACAGGGGATCCCCCTCCACTTT. Amino acid sequence: CASSPGQGIPLHF.

The chain has TRBV5-1 and TRBJ2-4; D is possibly TRBD1 or TRBD2 (5 bases each). CDR3 length equals 14 residues. Between the trimmed V and J ends, which lost 1 base and 8 bases, there was a span of 13 bases. Germline V gene data show CDR1 as SGHRS and CDR2 as YFSETQ. The CDR3 loop is CASSLISGADIQYF. In DNA form, the CDR3 reads TGCGCCAGCAGCTTGATCTCCGGGGCGGACATTCAGTACTTC.

This clonotype occurred once. The V and J genes are TRBV15 and TRBJ1-1; possibly TRBD1 for D (5 bases). There are 15 residues in the CDR3. V was shortened by 0 bases and J by 0 bases, with 8 bases between the two germline ends. Germline CDR1 and CDR2: LNHNV and YYDKDF (reference sequence). CDR3 nucleotide sequence: TGTGCCACCAGCAGAGATCTCAGGGTGAACACTGAAGCTTTCTTT. As protein: CATSRDLRVNTEAFF.

This chain uses TRBV28 with TRBJ2-3; the match to TRBD1 covers 9 bases. The germline CDR1 and CDR2 sequences are MDHEN and SYDVKM. The CDR3 spans 15 residues. Unmatched junction bases numbered 14, after V lost 6 bases and J lost 10 bases. Here the CDR3 reads CASSPGTGIIDAQYF. In nucleotides, the CDR3 is TGTGCCAGCAGCCCCGGGACAGGGATCATCGATGCGCAGTATTTT.

V and J are TRBV20-1 and TRBJ2-1; either TRBD1 or TRBD2 may supply D (6 bases each). The CDR3 runs 15 residues. Trimming pared 4 bases from V and 5 bases from J, leaving 18 bases between. The germline V gene encodes CDR1 DFQATT and CDR2 SNEGSKA (reference sequence). Written as DNA, the CDR3 is TGCAGTGCTACCCCAGGGGCGGGGCAAAACAATGAGCAGTTCTTC. Translating it yields CSATPGAGQNNEQFF.

The chain carries TRBV23-1 and TRBJ1-5; D perhaps matches TRBD1 (6 bases). TRBV23-1 is designated an ORF whose function remains uncertain. Trimming pared 0 bases from V and 6 bases from J, leaving 12 bases between. The CDR3 extends over 15 amino acids. This chain's CDR3 is CASSQSPRGGQPQHF. DNA of the CDR3: TGCGCCAGCAGTCAATCGCCCAGGGGCGGTCAGCCCCAGCATTTT.

The chain joins TRBV30 to TRBJ2-5; D may be TRBD2 (5 bases). There are 14 residues in the CDR3. V lost 3 bases and J 5 bases, leaving 16 bases between the germline ends. CDR1 is GTSNPN and CDR2 is SVGIG in the germline V gene (reference sequence). The CDR3 DNA follows: TGTGCCTGGAGCGCCGTTGGAGGTAGCGAGACCCAGTACTTC. This encodes CAWSAVGGSETQYF.

V gene TRBV7-9 combines with J gene TRBJ2-5; possibly TRBD1 or TRBD2 for D (6 bases each). Germline assignment: CDR1 SEHNR and CDR2 FQNEAQ (reference sequence). This CDR3 contains 15 residues. The germline V and J ends were trimmed by 1 base and 3 bases, with 12 bases remaining between them. The CDR3 DNA reads as TGTGCCAGCAGCTTAGTCCGGGGGCGGGAAGAGACCCAGTACTTC. This sequence encodes CASSLVRGREETQYF.

This clonotype was detected once. V gene TRBV24-1 combines with J gene TRBJ2-5; D call uncertain. The length of the CDR3 is 14 residues. Trimming removed 0 bases at V and 2 bases at J, with 6 bases between. Germline CDR1 and CDR2: KGHDR and SFDVKD. CDR3 sequence: CATSDLAAQETQYF. In nucleotides, the CDR3 is TGTGCCACCAGTGATTTGGCAGCTCAAGAGACCCAGTACTTC.

This clonotype was counted a single time. This chain links TRBV7-6 with TRBJ2-1, with D unresolved. The V end was cut by 0 bases, the J end by 8 bases, with 11 bases between. CDR1 is SGHVS, CDR2 FNYEAQ, per germline. The CDR3 is 14 residues long. CDR3 nucleotides: TGTGCCAGCAGCTTAGCGCCCCGGTCCGATGAGCAGTTCTTC. This codes for CASSLAPRSDEQFF.

This chain joins TRBV12-3 or TRBV12-4 and TRBJ1-2; D uncertain. Trimming cost V 6 bases and J 5 bases, with 19 bases left between them. CDR3 length: 15 residues. CDR3 nucleotides: TGTGCCAGCAGCCTCCAGGTCGTTTTCCTTTATGGCTACACCTTC. Protein: CASSLQVVFLYGYTF.

This chain connects TRBV29-1 to TRBJ1-1, with a tentative D call TRBD1 (5 bases). Between the trimmed V and J ends, which lost 4 bases and 1 base, there was a span of 16 bases. Germline V CDR1 and CDR2: SQVTM, ANQGSEA. The CDR3 loop spans 15 amino acids. The CDR3 sequence: CSVVPPRGQNTEAFF. The CDR3 DNA reads TGCAGCGTTGTCCCTCCTCGAGGACAGAACACTGAAGCTTTCTTT.

The V call is TRBV9, the J call TRBJ2-5; D may be TRBD2 (5 bases). This CDR3 contains 14 residues. Trimming left V 0 bases short and J 5 bases short, with 11 bases between. Germline values: CDR1 SGDLS, CDR2 YYNGEE. The CDR3 DNA follows: TGTGCCAGCAGCGTAGCGGGCAGAGGGGAGACCCAGTACTTC. It codes for CASSVAGRGETQYF.

The V call is TRBV6-5, the J call TRBJ1-1; tentatively, D is TRBD1 (5 bases). V was pared by 6 bases and J by 5 bases, with 13 bases between. The CDR3 is 13 amino acids. Germline CDR1 is MNHEY and CDR2 is SVGAGI. This CDR3 reads CASSAGTGTEAFF. CDR3 bases: TGTGCCAGCAGCGCCGGGACGGGGACTGAAGCTTTCTTT.

This chain joins TRBV4-3 and TRBJ2-7; 7 nucleotides agree with TRBD1. The germline CDR1 and CDR2 sequences are LGHNA and YSLEER. Germline trimming cut 4 bases from V and 9 bases from J; bases unmatched to any gene: 6. This CDR3 region has 12 residues. Here the CDR3 reads CASSPDGDRQYF. DNA for the CDR3: TGCGCCAGCAGCCCGGACGGGGACAGGCAGTACTTC.

The chain carries TRBV11-2 and TRBJ2-3; 9 positions agree with TRBD2. The V gene end was trimmed by 5 bases and the J gene end by 3 bases; junction bases not matched to a gene: 9. The CDR3 loop spans 16 amino acids. Germline CDR1 and CDR2: SGHAT and FQNNGV. CDR3: CASSLLGSGGTDTQYF. CDR3 nucleotides: TGTGCCAGCAGCCTTCTTGGTAGCGGGGGTACAGATACGCAGTATTTT.

The chain joins TRBV4-3 to TRBJ2-1; TRBD2 agrees at 9 bases. V lost 0 bases, J lost 7 bases, and 4 bases stayed unmatched. The CDR3 is made up of 15 amino acids. CDR1 LGHNA and CDR2 YSLEER come from the germline V gene. As DNA, the CDR3 is TGCGCCAGCAGCCAAGACCTAGCGGGGCGTAATGAGCAGTTCTTC. Translating it yields CASSQDLAGRNEQFF.

The chain has TRBV20-1 and TRBJ1-1; D gene uncertain. Between the trimmed V and J ends, which lost 0 bases and 5 bases, there was a span of 16 bases. Germline V gene sequence: CDR1 DFQATT, CDR2 SNEGSKA (reference sequence). CDR3 length equals 15 residues. The CDR3 sequence is CSARDRTGRRTEAFF. The CDR3 region has the DNA TGCAGTGCTAGAGACCGGACCGGTAGGAGGACTGAAGCTTTCTTT.

The chain is built from TRBV30 and TRBJ1-5; 7 bases match TRBD1. From germline, CDR1 is GTSNPN and CDR2 SVGIG (reference sequence). This CDR3 is built from 15 residues. V lost 2 bases, J lost 3 bases, and 7 bases stayed unmatched. As DNA, the CDR3 is TGTGCCTGGAGTTCAACAGGGGCCTCCAATCAGCCCCAGCATTTT. Amino acid sequence: CAWSSTGASNQPQHF.

The CDR3 here is CASNPVGANVLTF. The CDR3 DNA reads as TGTGCCAGCAACCCAGTTGGGGCCAACGTCCTGACTTTC. The chain couples TRBV6-2 or TRBV6-3 to TRBJ2-6; D not resolved. CDR3 size: 13 residues. The V gene lost 7 bases and the J gene lost 3 bases, with 7 bases spanning the gap. Germline-derived CDR1 and CDR2 are MNHEY and SVGEGT.

The gene calls are TRBV11-2 and TRBJ2-1, with 8 bases fitting TRBD2. The CDR3 has 14 amino acids. The junction had 8 bases not matched to a gene; V was cut back by 4 bases and J by 9 bases. Germline CDR1 and CDR2: SGHAT and FQNNGV. CDR3 DNA: TGTGCCAGCAGCTCCCCACGGGGGGGCAGTGAGCAGTTCTTC. As protein: CASSSPRGGSEQFF.

V usage is TRBV7-2 and J usage is TRBJ1-1; D is possibly TRBD1 (5 bases). The CDR3 is made up of 15 amino acids. Per germline, CDR1 SGHTA and CDR2 FQGNSA. V lost 4 bases to trimming and J lost 2 bases, with 14 bases between them. The CDR3 region is CASSSYRSTNTEAFF. The CDR3 bases are TGTGCCAGCAGCTCGTACAGGAGTACAAACACTGAAGCTTTCTTT.

The CDR3 DNA sequence: TGTGCCAGCAGCGTAGGACCCAGCGGGGGATCCTACGAGCAGTACTTC. As protein: CASSVGPSGGSYEQYF. V gene TRBV9 combines with J gene TRBJ2-7, with 8 bases lining up with TRBD2. The germline gives CDR1 SGDLS, CDR2 YYNGEE. After removal of 0 bases from V and 1 base from J, the junction contained 6 bases not matched to a gene. The CDR3 is 16 amino acids.